A selection of T cell receptor beta chains follows, all from one sample in a study of blood T cells in healthy people across ages. TCRdb reprocessed the 5' RACE reads with MiXCR, giving one entry per CDR3 protein. The sample contains over 450,000 distinct CDR3 sequences, approximately 25% of which appear only once. The sample was also reused in another study, on T cells of mothers and their children.

The sequencing sample was made of blood. The receptors shown here come from a boy younger than 18 in good health. Each CDR3 is given with its conserved first and last residue. D genes are given only for firm matches. For some rows the clone size is stated as once, few or many, or as a class when expanded; others skip it.

D gene: TRBD2; clone size: .; V gene: TRBV3-1; J gene: TRBJ2-1; CDR3 DNA: TGTGCCAGCAGCCAAGAGGGCCTAGCGGGATCTGGTGAGCAGTTCTTC; CDR3 protein: CASSQEGLAGSGEQFF
D gene: .; clone size: few; V gene: TRBV27; J gene: TRBJ2-3; CDR3 DNA: TGTGCCAGCAGCCGACAAGCTAGCGATACGCAGTATTTT; CDR3 protein: CASSRQASDTQYF
D gene: TRBD1; clone size: once; V gene: TRBV20-1; J gene: TRBJ1-2; CDR3 DNA: TGCAGTGCTCCTACGGGACAGGGGAAGCATGGCTACACCTTC; CDR3 protein: CSAPTGQGKHGYTF
D gene: .; clone size: .; V gene: TRBV28; J gene: TRBJ1-6; CDR3 DNA: TGTGCCAGCAGTTCCAGTGTTTCACCCCTCCACTTT; CDR3 protein: CASSSSVSPLHF
D gene: .; clone size: few; V gene: TRBV2; J gene: TRBJ2-5; CDR3 DNA: TGTGCCAGCCGGGCGGGCAGCTCCACCCAAGAGACCCAGTACTTC; CDR3 protein: CASRAGSSTQETQYF
D gene: TRBD2; clone size: .; V gene: TRBV6-2/TRBV6-3; J gene: TRBJ2-1; CDR3 DNA: TGTGCCAGCAGACGCCTAGCGGGAGGGGGAAATGAGCAGTTCTTC; CDR3 protein: CASRRLAGGGNEQFF
D gene: .; clone size: .; V gene: TRBV7-3; J gene: TRBJ1-1; CDR3 DNA: TGTGCCAGCAGCTTATTCGGAGGGATCGAAGCTTTCTTT; CDR3 protein: CASSLFGGIEAFF
D gene: TRBD1; clone size: few; V gene: TRBV28; J gene: TRBJ2-3; CDR3 DNA: TGTGCCAGCAGTTTAAAGGGGGCGAGAGATACGCAGTATTTT; CDR3 protein: CASSLKGARDTQYF
D gene: .; clone size: .; V gene: TRBV6-1; J gene: TRBJ2-5; CDR3 DNA: TGTGCCAGCAGTCCTGATGACTACGACATTGAGACCCAGTACTTC; CDR3 protein: CASSPDDYDIETQYF
D gene: .; clone size: few; V gene: TRBV7-2; J gene: TRBJ2-3; CDR3 DNA: TGTGCCAGCAGCTTAGTGGCGTCGGATACGCAGTATTTT; CDR3 protein: CASSLVASDTQYF
D gene: .; clone size: .; V gene: TRBV20-1; J gene: TRBJ2-4; CDR3 DNA: TGCAGTGCTAGAGATCCGGCCGACGGAAACATTCAGTACTTC; CDR3 protein: CSARDPADGNIQYF
D gene: TRBD1; clone size: many; V gene: TRBV10-3; J gene: TRBJ1-5; CDR3 DNA: TGTGCCATCAGTGAGGACAGGGTACCCAGGAGCAATCAGCCCCAGCATTTT; CDR3 protein: CAISEDRVPRSNQPQHF
D gene: TRBD2; clone size: .; V gene: TRBV7-3; J gene: TRBJ2-3; CDR3 DNA: TGTGCCAGCAGCTCGGGACTAGCCAGCACAGATACGCAGTATTTT; CDR3 protein: CASSSGLASTDTQYF
D gene: TRBD1; clone size: few; V gene: TRBV3-1; J gene: TRBJ1-4; CDR3 DNA: TGTGCCAGCGGCAAGGTGGGACAGGCGGCAACTAATGAAAAACTGTTTTTT; CDR3 protein: CASGKVGQAATNEKLFF
D gene: .; clone size: few; V gene: TRBV10-3; J gene: TRBJ1-4; CDR3 DNA: TGTGCCAGCAGGCCCTTGAAGGATGAAAAACTGTTTTTT; CDR3 protein: CASRPLKDEKLFF
D gene: .; clone size: few; V gene: TRBV27; J gene: TRBJ2-1; CDR3 DNA: TGTGCCAGCAGTTTCCGGGTTAGTGAGCAGTTCTTC; CDR3 protein: CASSFRVSEQFF
D gene: .; clone size: .; V gene: TRBV20-1; J gene: TRBJ1-3; CDR3 DNA: TGCAGTGCTAGGCCAGACGGTAACACCATATATTTT; CDR3 protein: CSARPDGNTIYF
D gene: .; clone size: few; V gene: TRBV19; J gene: TRBJ1-1; CDR3 DNA: TGTGCCAGTAGCAGTCCCGGGGTGGGAACTGAAGCTTTCTTT; CDR3 protein: CASSSPGVGTEAFF
D gene: .; clone size: few; V gene: TRBV7-2; J gene: TRBJ2-5; CDR3 DNA: TGTGCCAGCAGCTTACTAGGACCTCAAGAGACCCAGTACTTC; CDR3 protein: CASSLLGPQETQYF
D gene: TRBD1; clone size: few; V gene: TRBV5-6; J gene: TRBJ1-1; CDR3 DNA: TGTGCCAGCAGCTGGGGGACAGCAGGGGTGGGCACTGAAGCTTTCTTT; CDR3 protein: CASSWGTAGVGTEAFF
D gene: TRBD2; clone size: few; V gene: TRBV27; J gene: TRBJ2-1; CDR3 DNA: TGTGCCAGCAGTATCGAACCCTGGCTGGCTGGCGGGAGGGCCAATGAGCAGTTCTTC; CDR3 protein: CASSIEPWLAGGRANEQFF
D gene: TRBD1; clone size: .; V gene: TRBV5-4; J gene: TRBJ2-6; CDR3 DNA: TGTGCCAGCAGTTGGGGACAGGGGGGATCCGGGGCCAACGTCCTGACTTTC; CDR3 protein: CASSWGQGGSGANVLTF
D gene: TRBD1; clone size: .; V gene: TRBV7-9; J gene: TRBJ1-3; CDR3 DNA: TGTGCCAGCAGCCAAGGGACAGGCGGCTCTGGAAACACCATATATTTT; CDR3 protein: CASSQGTGGSGNTIYF
D gene: TRBD1; clone size: .; V gene: TRBV19; J gene: TRBJ1-1; CDR3 DNA: TGTGCCAGTATCCGGACAGGATTGAACACTGAAGCTTTCTTT; CDR3 protein: CASIRTGLNTEAFF
D gene: .; clone size: many; V gene: TRBV24-1; J gene: TRBJ2-5; CDR3 DNA: TGTGCCACCAGCCCTAGCTTACAAGAGACCCAGTACTTC; CDR3 protein: CATSPSLQETQYF
D gene: TRBD2; clone size: few; V gene: TRBV18; J gene: TRBJ2-7; CDR3 DNA: TGTGCCAGCTCACCGCTGCTAGCGGGAGGGAACGAGCAGTACTTC; CDR3 protein: CASSPLLAGGNEQYF
D gene: TRBD2; clone size: .; V gene: TRBV4-1; J gene: TRBJ2-4; CDR3 DNA: TGCGCCAGCAGCCAAGGGTTTACCGGGGGGAGACTAGCCAAAAACATTCAGTACTTC; CDR3 protein: CASSQGFTGGRLAKNIQYF
D gene: TRBD1; clone size: .; V gene: TRBV12-3/TRBV12-4; J gene: TRBJ2-7; CDR3 DNA: TGTGCCAGCAGCTCACCGCCGGGACAGGGATATTACGAGCAGTACTTC; CDR3 protein: CASSSPPGQGYYEQYF
D gene: .; clone size: .; V gene: TRBV2; J gene: TRBJ1-2; CDR3 DNA: TGTGCCAGAGAATTTGGTTGGGTCGGCTACACCTTC; CDR3 protein: CAREFGWVGYTF
D gene: .; clone size: .; V gene: TRBV28; J gene: TRBJ2-5; CDR3 DNA: TGTGCCAGCAGCTTACAAGGGATCGGGGGGACCCAGTACTTC; CDR3 protein: CASSLQGIGGTQYF
D gene: TRBD2; clone size: few; V gene: TRBV6-2/TRBV6-3; J gene: TRBJ2-4; CDR3 DNA: TGTGCCAGCAGTCGAGGGACTAGCGGAGCCAAAAACATTCAGTACTTC; CDR3 protein: CASSRGTSGAKNIQYF
D gene: TRBD1; clone size: .; V gene: TRBV28; J gene: TRBJ2-5; CDR3 DNA: TGTGCCAGCACCGACAGGGGCCAGCCGGGAGCCCAGTACTTC; CDR3 protein: CASTDRGQPGAQYF
D gene: TRBD1; clone size: few; V gene: TRBV14; J gene: TRBJ2-1; CDR3 DNA: TGTGCCAGCAGCCAAGTTAGGGGGCGGAATGAGCAGTTCTTC; CDR3 protein: CASSQVRGRNEQFF
D gene: TRBD1; clone size: .; V gene: TRBV5-6; J gene: TRBJ1-4; CDR3 DNA: TGTGCCAGCAGCTACGGGACAGGGAGTCGTTTTTTT; CDR3 protein: CASSYGTGSRFF
D gene: .; clone size: .; V gene: TRBV7-2; J gene: TRBJ2-4; CDR3 DNA: TGTGCCAGCAGCCCTCGATGGGGGATCGGGAACATTCAGTACTTC; CDR3 protein: CASSPRWGIGNIQYF
D gene: TRBD2; clone size: .; V gene: TRBV15; J gene: TRBJ2-3; CDR3 DNA: TGTGCCACCAGCAGAGATTTAGGGACTAGCGGGGCCCCGCGGCGGTTT; CDR3 protein: CATSRDLGTSGAPRRF
D gene: TRBD1; clone size: .; V gene: TRBV29-1; J gene: TRBJ1-4; CDR3 DNA: TGCAGCGTTGACACGGGACAGGGGGATGGAAAACTGTTTTTT; CDR3 protein: CSVDTGQGDGKLFF
D gene: .; clone size: .; V gene: TRBV6-5; J gene: TRBJ2-3; CDR3 DNA: TGTGCCAGCAGTAAACGGGACACTTATAGAGATACGCAGTATTTT; CDR3 protein: CASSKRDTYRDTQYF
D gene: TRBD2; clone size: few; V gene: TRBV14; J gene: TRBJ2-1; CDR3 DNA: TGTGCCAGCAGCCAAGGAGTACTAGCGGTTACCTACAATGAGCAGTTCTTC; CDR3 protein: CASSQGVLAVTYNEQFF
D gene: .; clone size: few; V gene: TRBV11-2; J gene: TRBJ2-2; CDR3 DNA: TGTGCCAGCAGCCACATGAGGAGACGGGGAGTGCCATACACCGGGGAGCTGTTTTTT; CDR3 protein: CASSHMRRRGVPYTGELFF